This T cell receptor (beta chain) was captured in a study of blood T cell repertoires in COVID-19 (dated by TCRdb to the early 2020s). Concerning the study at large: The collaborator samples originated in the United States, Italy and Spain and spanned the acute and convalescent phases of COVID-19. The material from the prospective study consisted of cDNA or gDNA derived from T cells, B-cell-depleted T cells, or PBMCs. The dataset comprised deeply sampled blood TCRbeta repertoires from subjects exposed to, actively infected with, or recovered from COVID-19. A freely available public database, intended as a resource for researchers studying the immune response to SARS-CoV-2, is where the repertoires were released. Samples came from the ongoing ImmuneRACE study (first 160 participants) plus 1,254 subjects from 6 global collaborators. Nearly every sample came with metadata listing a de-identified subject ID, COVID-19 status, age in years and sex. HLA class I and class II types, where available, came from metadata supplied by the sample provider rather than from assay-based typing.

The immunoSEQ Assay, a bias-controlled multiplex PCR, was used to amplify TCRbeta CDR3 regions from genomic DNA. In the paper's pipeline: The number of nucleated cells in each sample was estimated by amplification of reference gene primers within the assay. To quantify the absolute abundance of each unique TCRbeta CDR3 rearrangement, sequence reads were collapsed and filtered. For each sample, productive Simpson clonality was calculated as the square root of Simpson's diversity index across productive rearrangements. The immuneACCESS repertoire file appears here via TCRdb, limited to in-frame rearrangements. These files lack a portion of the clones; in checked studies, under half of the deficit traces to unresolved V genes, and the cause of the others is not known. Clone size and V and J calls were adopted from that table, with D and trimming inferred from the DNA. This sample holds about 96,000 clones; about 90% were observed only once. The ten largest make up 3.5% to 5% of the sample.

From the cysteine up to the phenylalanine, the CDR3 has a length of 15 residues. The read is trimmed to its CDR3 DNA, 45 bases read in frame from base 1. Here V drops 3 bases and J drops 3 bases, and the junction holds 6 bases not matched to any gene. Taken from the germline V gene (reference sequence), the CDR1 and CDR2 loops are LNHDA and SQIVND. At one collaborating source in Seattle, patients were enrolled during active infection and were followed longitudinally through the course of disease. The collaborating institutions used their own protocols to collect whole blood in K2EDTA tubes. Collaborator samples were shipped for TCRbeta analysis as frozen whole blood, isolated PBMCs, or DNA extracted from either sample type. A word on this clone: What this receptor recognizes is not known. No per-base quality is available; no much larger clone lies one base away.

Findings and caveats that apply to the study as a whole: How much clinical and demographic metadata was included differed by source and by participant, and the metadata was provided uncurated.

The sample consisted of peripheral blood. The chain uses TRBV19 and TRBJ2-7; the junction holds 9 bases that match TRBD1. The clonotype was recovered from a human donor with COVID-19, enrolled during active disease. The donor label of this sample is uncertain. The bases read TGTGCCAGTAGTATTGCAGGACAGGGGTTCTACGAGCAGTACTTC. This gives the protein CASSIAGQGFYEQYF.